These 31 T cell receptor beta chains were all obtained from the same sample, sequenced in a study of T cell responses to AZD1222 COVID-19 vaccine. TCRdb's table, derived via immunoSEQ multiplex PCR, lists solely in-frame clones and lacks some. This table holds 110,000 or so clones, 86% found once. The specimen comprised peripheral blood, sampled 28 days after the second AZD1222 dose. The receptor source for this set is an adult who received the AZD1222 COVID-19 vaccine.

V gene TRBV6-5 combines with J gene TRBJ2-3; D is uncertain. CDR3 length: 13 residues. Germline CDR1 reads MNHEY; CDR2 reads SVGAGI. The CDR3 is CGLSMTRTDTQYF. CDR3 DNA sequence: TGTGGCCTCTCCATGACCCGCACAGATACGCAGTATTTT.

The rearrangement uses TRBV18 and TRBJ1-4; maybe TRBD1 (5 bases). The CDR3 is made up of 16 amino acids. V lost 4 bases and J lost 0, with 12 bases in between. Germline CDR1 and CDR2: KGHSH and LQKENI. Here the CDR3 reads CASSRGRDATNEKLFF. Written as DNA, the CDR3 is TGTGCCAGCTCACGGGGGAGAGATGCAACTAATGAAAAACTGTTTTTT.

The V and J genes are TRBV10-2 and TRBJ2-3; 9 bases align to TRBD1. Germline V gene data show CDR1 as WSHSY and CDR2 as SAAADI. V shed 10 bases and J 3 bases; nucleotides not matched to a gene: 8. The CDR3 length is 14 residues. CDR3 region: CATDRGELTDTQYF. Here the CDR3 DNA reads TGCGCCACCGACAGGGGGGAATTGACAGATACGCAGTATTTT.

The V gene is TRBV10-2, the J gene TRBJ2-7; TRBD2 matches 12 bases. The CDR3 has 18 residues. V was clipped by 0 bases and J by 3 bases; unmatched bases: 9. In germline, CDR1 is WSHSY, CDR2 SAAADI. This CDR3 reads CASSESIGLAGNDYEQYF. CDR3 bases: TGCGCCAGCAGTGAGTCGATAGGACTAGCGGGAAACGACTACGAGCAGTACTTC.

In its sample, this clone was seen once. This rearrangement joins TRBV10-3 to TRBJ2-2; perhaps D is TRBD1 or TRBD2 (6 bases each). V was shortened by 11 bases and J by 7 bases, with 23 bases between the two germline ends. The CDR3 contains 15 residues. Germline loops: CDR1 ENHRY, CDR2 SYGVKD. DNA of the CDR3: TGTGCCGCCAGAGGGGAGGCCTCAGGGGACGGGGAGCTGTTTTTT. Translated, it gives CAARGEASGDGELFF.

This sequence joins TRBV3-1 (or the pseudogene TRBV3-2) and TRBJ2-6; unclear D gene. V was clipped by 7 bases and J by 1 base, with 5 bases between them. Looked up from germline, CDR1 is LGHDT and CDR2 is YNNKEL (reference sequence). CDR3 length: 13 amino acids. As DNA, the CDR3 is TGTGCCAGCACCCCATCTGGGGCCAACGTCCTGACTTTC. Translated, it gives CASTPSGANVLTF.

This clone came up once. The J gene is TRBJ1-2, the V gene TRBV5-4, with 7 bases matching TRBD1. The CDR3 spans 15 residues. V lost 4 bases, J lost 4 bases, and 10 bases stayed unmatched. Germline values: CDR1 SGHNT, CDR2 YYREEE (reference sequence). The DNA of the CDR3 is TGTGCCAGCAGCGAACTCTGGCAGGGGGGCTATGGCTACACCTTC. Its translation: CASSELWQGGYGYTF. Based on the CDR3 plus reference TRBV5-4 and TRBJ1-2, the full variable domain is ETGVTQSPTHLIKTRGQQVTLRCSSQSGHNTVSWYQQALGQGPQFIFQYYREEENGRGNFPPRFSGLQFPNYSSELNVNALELDDSALYLCASSELWQGGYGYTFGSGTRLTVV.

The chain is built from TRBV20-1 and TRBJ1-1; D gene unclear. From germline, CDR1 is DFQATT and CDR2 SNEGSKA (reference sequence). V was clipped by 2 bases and J by 2 bases, with 3 bases between them. The CDR3 sequence is 11 residues long. As DNA, the CDR3 is TGCAGTGCTAGACGTAACACTGAAGCTTTCTTT. Its translation is CSARRNTEAFF.

The chain employs TRBV6-5 and TRBJ2-5; unclear D gene. The germline V and J ends were trimmed by 0 bases and 0 bases, with 11 bases remaining between them. Germline CDR1 MNHEY, CDR2 SVGAGI. CDR3 size: 16 residues. CDR3 sequence reads: CASSYSQSTYQETQYF. CDR3 DNA sequence: TGTGCCAGCAGTTACTCGCAGAGTACGTACCAAGAGACCCAGTACTTC.

The chain couples TRBV3-1 (or the pseudogene TRBV3-2) to TRBJ2-7; D unresolved. Germline lookup yields CDR1 LGHDT and CDR2 YNNKEL (reference sequence). CDR3 size: 16 residues. V dropped 1 base and J dropped 0 bases, with 13 bases sitting between them. This chain's CDR3 is CASSQVRTKASYEQYF. The CDR3 region has the DNA TGTGCCAGCAGCCAAGTCCGGACCAAGGCCTCCTACGAGCAGTACTTC.

The chain combines TRBV11-2 with TRBJ1-2, with unresolved D. The CDR3 extends over 13 amino acids. The V gene's germline CDR1 is SGHAT and CDR2 FQNNGV. V was clipped by 1 base and J by 6 bases, with 9 bases between them. CDR3 DNA: TGTGCCAGCAGCTTAGTTGGTGGGGATGGCTACACCTTC. Amino acids: CASSLVGGDGYTF.

The CDR3, as DNA: TGTGCCAGCAGCTTAGCGCGCGGGGGGGCGGACGAGCAGTACTTC. Protein: CASSLARGGADEQYF. This sequence joins TRBV7-8 and TRBJ2-7; TRBD2 aligns across 9 bases. The CDR3 is made up of 15 amino acids. Losses at the gene ends were 0 bases for V and 5 bases for J; bases not matched to a gene: 5. Germline values: CDR1 SGHVS, CDR2 FQNEAQ.

The chain combines TRBV11-2 with TRBJ2-4, with D perhaps given as TRBD1 or TRBD2 (5 bases each). The CDR3 has 16 residues. V was clipped by 2 bases and J by 9 bases, with 20 bases between them. Germline V gene lookup returns CDR1 SGHAT and CDR2 FQNNGV. The CDR3 coding sequence is TGTGCCAGCAGCTTATGGGGGACCAGGGAAAGGGGCATTCAGTACTTC. It encodes CASSLWGTRERGIQYF.

This clone is a singleton in its sample. The chain recombines TRBV19 with TRBJ2-1; either TRBD1 or TRBD2 may fit D (5 bases each). The germline V gene has CDR1 LNHDA and CDR2 SQIVND (reference sequence). Between the trimmed V and J ends, which lost 3 bases and 9 bases, there was a span of 15 bases. The CDR3 contains 14 residues. The CDR3 sequence is CASSMGTDSLEQFF. The CDR3 bases are TGTGCCAGTAGTATGGGGACCGATTCCCTTGAGCAGTTCTTC.

Concerning this clone itself: Germline is not matched at one junction end, which may reflect a read error. The V call is TRBV23-1, the J call TRBJ1-1; D call uncertain. TRBV23-1 is given ORF status, its function remaining uncertain. The CDR3 covers 13 residues. CDR3 residues: CASGQIVCTEAFF. The CDR3, as DNA: TGCGCCAGCGGTCAGATAGTCTGCACTGAAGCTTTCTTT.

The V and J genes are TRBV19 and TRBJ2-1; D tentatively fits TRBD1 or TRBD2 (5 bases each). The CDR3 consists of 13 residues. V was cut by 6 bases and J by 4 bases, with 10 bases left in between. The V gene's germline CDR1 is LNHDA and CDR2 SQIVND (reference sequence). The CDR3 is CASSLGEYNEQFF. The DNA of the CDR3 is TGTGCCAGTAGCCTGGGGGAGTACAATGAGCAGTTCTTC.

CDR3 in DNA: TGCAGCGCTCAGGGGGCCAGCTATGGCTACACCTTC. This encodes CSAQGASYGYTF. The chain employs TRBV29-1 and TRBJ1-2; 8 nucleotides match TRBD1. Per germline, CDR1 SQVTM and CDR2 ANQGSEA. This CDR3 region has 12 residues. Trimming took 7 bases from V and 4 from J; bases not matched to a gene: 5.

This chain joins TRBV7-3 and TRBJ2-5; perhaps D is TRBD1 or TRBD2 (6 bases each). The V and J ends lost 4 bases and 5 bases respectively, with 11 bases between them. Germline V gene data show CDR1 as SGHTA and CDR2 as FQGTGA. This CDR3 is built from 13 residues. CDR3 in amino acids: CASSSAGGETQYF. CDR3 nucleotides: TGTGCCAGCAGCTCTGCCGGGGGCGAGACCCAGTACTTC.

The chain couples TRBV5-5 to TRBJ2-3; D not resolved. The CDR3 loop spans 15 amino acids. V was shortened by 2 bases and J by 6 bases, with 16 bases between the two germline ends. Germline loops: CDR1 SGHKS, CDR2 YYEKEE (reference sequence). CDR3 nucleotides: TGTGCCAGCAGCTTAAACCTAGACGAAGCTGATACGCAGTATTTT. This encodes CASSLNLDEADTQYF.

The V call is TRBV18, the J call TRBJ1-6, with 9 nucleotides matching TRBD1. The CDR3 runs 15 residues. Trimming cost V 2 bases and J 8 bases; bases outside gene matches: 4. Germline lookup yields CDR1 KGHSH and CDR2 LQKENI. The CDR3 spells CASSPGDRGYSPLHF. DNA for the CDR3: TGTGCCAGCTCACCAGGTGACAGGGGGTATTCACCCCTCCACTTT.

V gene TRBV5-4 combines with J gene TRBJ1-1; D gene ambiguous. CDR1 is SGHNT, CDR2 YYREEE, per germline (reference sequence). The length of the CDR3 is 15 residues. V lost 0 bases, J lost 4 bases, and 13 bases lay in between. The CDR3: CASSLGPERSTEAFF. CDR3 DNA: TGTGCCAGCAGCTTGGGCCCTGAGAGGAGCACTGAAGCTTTCTTT.

J is TRBJ1-2 and V is TRBV28; D not resolved. Germline-derived CDR1 and CDR2 are MDHEN and SYDVKM. The V and J ends lost 10 bases and 3 bases respectively, with 12 bases between them. The CDR3 is 12 residues long. The CDR3 region has the DNA TGTGCCACGAGGGAGGGCGACTATGGCTACACCTTC. Translated: CATREGDYGYTF.

This rearrangement joins TRBV12-3 or TRBV12-4 to TRBJ2-3, with 7 bases lining up with TRBD2. Trimming cost V 6 bases and J 4 bases; bases outside gene matches: 4. The CDR3 is 13 amino acids. CDR3 loop: CASRGGPADTQYF. CDR3 coding DNA: TGTGCCAGCAGGGGAGGGCCAGCAGATACGCAGTATTTT.

V gene TRBV27 combines with J gene TRBJ2-7; 10 nucleotides match TRBD1. The CDR3 is 16 amino acids. Germline loops: CDR1 MNHEY, CDR2 SMNVEV (reference sequence). The V segment lost 4 bases and the J segment 1 base; nucleotides outside the gene matches: 7. The chain's CDR3 is CASSSYPGQGSYEQYF. The CDR3 DNA follows: TGTGCCAGCAGTTCCTATCCGGGACAGGGGTCCTACGAGCAGTACTTC.

Comment on this clone: The sample contains more than one DNA sequence encoding this CDR3. This chain connects TRBV5-1 to TRBJ1-2; 7 bases match TRBD1. The V gene's germline CDR1 is SGHRS and CDR2 YFSETQ. The CDR3 spans 14 residues. Losses at the gene ends were 4 bases for V and 4 bases for J; bases not matched to a gene: 7. The CDR3: CASSTGQISYGYTF. The CDR3, as DNA: TGCGCCAGCAGCACGGGACAGATTTCCTATGGCTACACCTTC.

This clone was detected a few times. This chain uses TRBV10-3 with TRBJ2-2; no definite D call. Trimming took 3 bases from V and 0 from J, leaving 8 bases between them. The germline V gene encodes CDR1 ENHRY and CDR2 SYGVKD. The CDR3 is 15 amino acids. In nucleotides, the CDR3 is TGTGCCATCAGTGATCCTGCTTCGAACACCGGGGAGCTGTTTTTT. Translating gives CAISDPASNTGELFF.

The chain links TRBV14 to TRBJ2-2; 7 bases align to TRBD1. The germline V gene has CDR1 SGHDN and CDR2 FVKESK. Losses at the gene ends were 5 bases for V and 1 base for J; bases not matched to a gene: 4. This CDR3 contains 15 residues. CDR3 bases: TGTGCCAGCAGCGCGTACAGGGGGAACACCGGGGAGCTGTTTTTT. It translates to CASSAYRGNTGELFF.

The chain couples TRBV7-9 to TRBJ2-7, with D maybe TRBD1 (6 bases). Germline V gene sequence: CDR1 SEHNR, CDR2 FQNEAQ (reference sequence). V was pared by 1 base and J by 0 bases, with 10 bases between. This CDR3 spans 15 amino acids. CDR3 amino acids: CASSLGRRGSYEQYF. In nucleotides, the CDR3 is TGTGCCAGCAGCTTAGGGCGCAGGGGCTCCTACGAGCAGTACTTC.

The V and J genes are TRBV27 and TRBJ2-7; 11 bases map to TRBD2. Germline-derived CDR1 and CDR2 are MNHEY and SMNVEV (reference sequence). The CDR3 totals 18 residues. Unmatched junction bases numbered 7, after V lost 0 bases and J lost 0 bases. The CDR3 coding sequence is TGTGCCAGCAGTTTATCCCATCCGGGACTAGCGGCCTCCTACGAGCAGTACTTC. It encodes CASSLSHPGLAASYEQYF.

The chain is built from TRBV11-2 and TRBJ1-1; D uncertain. The CDR3 totals 15 residues. V gave up 1 base and J gave up 2 bases, with 11 bases separating them. Per germline, CDR1 SGHAT and CDR2 FQNNGV. This CDR3 reads CASSLGIGVNTEAFF. The CDR3 nucleotides are TGTGCCAGCAGCTTAGGTATCGGGGTCAACACTGAAGCTTTCTTT.

This chain connects TRBV11-2 to TRBJ2-7, with D perhaps assigned TRBD1 or TRBD2 (5 bases each). There are 14 residues in the CDR3. CDR1 and CDR2 (germline): SGHAT, FQNNGV. V was clipped by 4 bases and J by 4 bases, with 14 bases between them. CDR3 sequence reads: CASSSLQRTYEQYF. The CDR3 region has the DNA TGTGCCAGCAGCTCGTTGCAGCGGACATACGAGCAGTACTTC.